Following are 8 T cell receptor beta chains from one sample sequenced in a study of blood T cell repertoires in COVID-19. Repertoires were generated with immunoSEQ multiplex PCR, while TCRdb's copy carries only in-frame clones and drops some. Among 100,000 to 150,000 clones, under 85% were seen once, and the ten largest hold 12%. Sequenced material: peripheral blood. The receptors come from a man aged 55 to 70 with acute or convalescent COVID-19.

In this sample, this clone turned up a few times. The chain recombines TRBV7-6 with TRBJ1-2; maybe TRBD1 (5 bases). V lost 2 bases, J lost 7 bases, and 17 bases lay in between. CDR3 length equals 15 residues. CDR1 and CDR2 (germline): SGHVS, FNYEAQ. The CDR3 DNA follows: TGTGCCAGCAGCTTAACGGACACGTCAAGAGGTGGCTACACCTTC. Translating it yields CASSLTDTSRGGYTF.

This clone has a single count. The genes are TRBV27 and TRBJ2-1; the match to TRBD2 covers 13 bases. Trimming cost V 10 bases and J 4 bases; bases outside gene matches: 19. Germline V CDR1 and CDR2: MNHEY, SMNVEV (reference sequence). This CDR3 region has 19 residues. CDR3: CATRRGLAGTPSVYNEQFF. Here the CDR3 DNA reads TGTGCCACCCGGAGGGGACTAGCGGGGACCCCCTCCGTATACAATGAGCAGTTCTTC.

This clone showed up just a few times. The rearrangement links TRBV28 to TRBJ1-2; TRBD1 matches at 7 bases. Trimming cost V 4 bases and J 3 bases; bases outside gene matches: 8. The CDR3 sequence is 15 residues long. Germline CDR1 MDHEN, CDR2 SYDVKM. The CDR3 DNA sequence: TGTGCCAGCAGTTCCAGGACAGGCAATGACTATGGCTACACCTTC. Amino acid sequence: CASSSRTGNDYGYTF.

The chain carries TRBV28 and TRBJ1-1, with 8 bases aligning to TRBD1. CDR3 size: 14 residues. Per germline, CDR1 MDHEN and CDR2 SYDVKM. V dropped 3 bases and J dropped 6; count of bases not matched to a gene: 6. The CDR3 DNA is TGTGCCAGCAGTTTGAGGCAGGGGGCCTCTGAAGCTTTCTTT. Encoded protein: CASSLRQGASEAFF.

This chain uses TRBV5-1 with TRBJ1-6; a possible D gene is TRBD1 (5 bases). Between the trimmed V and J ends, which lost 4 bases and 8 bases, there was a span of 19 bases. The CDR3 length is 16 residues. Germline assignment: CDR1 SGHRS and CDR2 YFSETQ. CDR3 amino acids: CASSGQRGGGDSPLHF. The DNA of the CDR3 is TGCGCCAGCAGCGGCCAAAGGGGCGGGGGAGATTCACCCCTCCACTTT.

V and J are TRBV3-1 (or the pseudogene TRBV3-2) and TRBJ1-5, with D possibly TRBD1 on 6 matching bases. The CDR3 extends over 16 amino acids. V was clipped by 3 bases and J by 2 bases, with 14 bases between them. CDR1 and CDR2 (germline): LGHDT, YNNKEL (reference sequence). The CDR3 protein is CASSHAPGAGNQPQHF. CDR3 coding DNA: TGTGCCAGCAGCCACGCCCCAGGGGCCGGCAATCAGCCCCAGCATTTT.

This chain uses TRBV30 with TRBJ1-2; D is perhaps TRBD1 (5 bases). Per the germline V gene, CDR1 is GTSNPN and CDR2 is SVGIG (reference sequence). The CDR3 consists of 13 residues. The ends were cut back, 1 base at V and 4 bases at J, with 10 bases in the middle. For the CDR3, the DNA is TGTGCCTGGAGTGGGGAAAGGGGCTATGGCTACACCTTC. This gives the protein CAWSGERGYGYTF.

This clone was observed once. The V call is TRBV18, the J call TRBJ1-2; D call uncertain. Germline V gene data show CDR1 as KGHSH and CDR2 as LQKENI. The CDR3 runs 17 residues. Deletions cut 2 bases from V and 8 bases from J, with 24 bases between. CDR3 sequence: CASSPRRSGGGMDGYTF. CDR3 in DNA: TGTGCCAGCTCACCAAGGCGTTCAGGAGGAGGAATGGACGGCTACACCTTC.